The next 20 T cell receptor beta chains were all read from a single sample in a study of blood T cell repertoires in COVID-19. TCRdb's copy holds only in-frame clones and misses some; the assay was immunoSEQ multiplex PCR. The sample has around 280,000 clones; about 90% are singletons. Sequenced input: peripheral blood. These receptors all stem from a woman aged 45-65 years who had recovered from COVID-19.

This clone was seen once. This chain joins TRBV19 and TRBJ1-5; possible D gene TRBD1, 5 bases. The CDR3 consists of 18 residues. The ends were cut back, 0 bases at V and 3 bases at J, with 18 bases in the middle. Germline values: CDR1 LNHDA, CDR2 SQIVND (reference sequence). The CDR3 here is CASSIDPDIWKTNQPQHF. For the CDR3, the DNA is TGTGCCAGTAGTATAGATCCGGACATTTGGAAGACCAATCAGCCCCAGCATTTT.

V and J are TRBV28 and TRBJ1-6, with D perhaps TRBD1 (5 bases). This CDR3 is built from 18 residues. Germline CDR1 MDHEN, CDR2 SYDVKM. Trimming pared 0 bases from V and 0 bases from J, leaving 12 bases between. CDR3 nucleotides: TGTGCCAGCAGTTTATGGGGGAGGAGGGGCTCCTATAATTCACCCCTCCACTTT. This gives the protein CASSLWGRRGSYNSPLHF. Combining the CDR3 with reference TRBV28 and TRBJ1-6 gives the whole variable domain DVKVTQSSRYLVKRTGEKVFLECVQDMDHENMFWYRQDPGLGLRLIYFSYDVKMKEKGDIPEGYSVSREKKERFSLILESASTNQTSMYLCASSLWGRRGSYNSPLHFGNGTRLTVT.

V gene TRBV11-3 combines with J gene TRBJ2-1; the D gene is possibly TRBD2 (6 bases). Germline loops: CDR1 SGHNT, CDR2 YENEEA. The V end was cut by 6 bases, the J end by 4 bases, with 19 bases between. This CDR3 has 16 residues. DNA of the CDR3: TGTGCCAGCAGTAAGCGTAGCGGCCAGGCGTACAATGAGCAGTTCTTC. Protein sequence: CASSKRSGQAYNEQFF.

CDR3 nucleotide sequence: TGTGCCAGCAGTTACTCCGTGGCTAGCGGGACCCACGAGCAGTACTTC. This encodes CASSYSVASGTHEQYF. J is TRBJ2-7 and V is TRBV6-5; 9 bases line up with TRBD2. Per the germline V gene, CDR1 is MNHEY and CDR2 is SVGAGI. V shed 0 bases, J shed 5 bases, and the junction held 8 bases outside the gene matches. The CDR3 spans 16 residues.

This clone was seen just once. V and J are TRBV11-3 and TRBJ2-1; 7 nucleotides align to TRBD2. CDR3 length: 14 amino acids. After removal of 1 base from V and 8 bases from J, the junction contained 5 bases not matched to a gene. Germline values: CDR1 SGHNT, CDR2 YENEEA. The CDR3 DNA follows: TGTGCCAGCAGCTTAGGCGGGAGTGTCGATGAGCAGTTCTTC. Its translation is CASSLGGSVDEQFF.

This clone is a singleton in its sample. The rearrangement links TRBV27 to TRBJ1-1; 7 nucleotides align to TRBD1. This CDR3 comprises 15 residues. The germline gives CDR1 MNHEY, CDR2 SMNVEV (reference sequence). Germline trimming cut 6 bases from V and 6 bases from J; bases unmatched to any gene: 13. CDR3 protein: CASRFYRGQLPEAFF. The CDR3 bases are TGTGCCAGCAGATTTTACAGGGGCCAGCTACCTGAAGCTTTCTTT.

The V gene is TRBV28, the J gene TRBJ1-6; 11 positions match TRBD1. The CDR3 consists of 16 residues. In germline, CDR1 is MDHEN, CDR2 SYDVKM. V shed 7 bases, J shed 9 bases, and the junction held 11 bases outside the gene matches. The CDR3 region has the DNA TGTGCCAGCACCCGCGAGCGGGACAGGGGGTTTTCACCCCTCCACTTT. Translated, it gives CASTRERDRGFSPLHF. The whole variable domain, filled in from reference TRBV28 and TRBJ1-6, reads DVKVTQSSRYLVKRTGEKVFLECVQDMDHENMFWYRQDPGLGLRLIYFSYDVKMKEKGDIPEGYSVSREKKERFSLILESASTNQTSMYLCASTRERDRGFSPLHFGNGTRLTVT.

The chain employs TRBV28 and TRBJ1-4; D gene unclear. V was pared by 3 bases and J by 0 bases, with 8 bases between. The CDR3 has 15 residues. The germline V gene has CDR1 MDHEN and CDR2 SYDVKM. In DNA, the CDR3 is TGTGCCAGCAGTTTCCCGTTTGCAACTAATGAAAAACTGTTTTTT. It specifies CASSFPFATNEKLFF.

The J gene is TRBJ1-1, the V gene TRBV6-2 or TRBV6-3, with 9 bases fitting TRBD1. Germline V CDR1 and CDR2: MNHEY, SVGEGT. J was trimmed by 3 bases and V by 2 bases; bases with no gene match: 4. The CDR3 is 15 residues long. In nucleotides, the CDR3 is TGTGCCAGCAGTTACGCCACAGGGGGCTACACTGAAGCTTTCTTT. This sequence encodes CASSYATGGYTEAFF.

The rearrangement joins TRBV19 to TRBJ2-7, with D possibly matching TRBD2 (5 bases). Germline V gives CDR1 LNHDA, CDR2 SQIVND (reference sequence). The CDR3 runs to 14 residues. Deletions cut 1 base from V and 3 bases from J, with 10 bases between. CDR3 in amino acids: CASSIALEVYEQYF. The CDR3 nucleotides are TGTGCCAGTAGTATAGCCTTGGAGGTCTACGAGCAGTACTTC. The full variable domain, its missing parts supplied by reference TRBV19 and TRBJ2-7, is DGGITQSPKYLFRKEGQNVTLSCEQNLNHDAMYWYRQDPGQGLRLIYYSQIVNDFQKGDIAEGYSVSREKKESFPLTVTSAQKNPTAFYLCASSIALEVYEQYFGPGTRLTVT.

The rearrangement links TRBV29-1 to TRBJ2-7; 9 bases are a match to TRBD1. The CDR3 covers 13 residues. Germline V gives CDR1 SQVTM, CDR2 ANQGSEA. V was pared by 6 bases and J by 0 bases, with 3 bases of the junction left unmatched. This CDR3 reads CSVGTGFSYEQYF. Here the CDR3 DNA reads TGCAGCGTCGGGACAGGGTTCTCCTACGAGCAGTACTTC.

The gene calls are TRBV6-6 and TRBJ1-1; a weak D match, TRBD1 (6 bases). The V gene lost 5 bases and the J gene lost 4 bases, with 23 bases spanning the gap. CDR3 length: 17 amino acids. Germline CDR1 reads MNHNY; CDR2 reads SVGAGI (reference sequence). The CDR3 sequence: CASSPNGGRGEGTEAFF. The CDR3 bases are TGTGCCAGCAGTCCCAACGGGGGGCGCGGCGAGGGCACTGAAGCTTTCTTT.

A word on this clone: Germline and junction disagree at one end, which may indicate a read error. This sequence joins TRBV12-5 and TRBJ1-1; perhaps TRBD1 as D (5 bases). The germline gives CDR1 LGHNT, CDR2 FRNRAP. This CDR3 is built from 14 residues. CDR3 sequence reads: CAGGGGILNTEAFF. CDR3 DNA: TGTGCTGGTGGGGGGGGGATATTGAACACTGAAGCTTTCTTT.

This chain links TRBV7-6 with TRBJ2-2; 7 bases align to TRBD1. Germline V gene lookup returns CDR1 SGHVS and CDR2 FNYEAQ. With 5 bases clipped from V and 1 base from J, the junction kept 4 bases outside the gene matches. The CDR3 is 15 amino acids. The CDR3 is CASSRGQLNTGELFF. DNA of the CDR3: TGTGCCAGCAGCCGGGGACAGCTGAACACCGGGGAGCTGTTTTTT.

CDR3 sequence: CASSADRVGRGYTF. In DNA form, the CDR3 reads TGTGCCAGCAGTGCCGACAGGGTAGGGCGTGGCTACACCTTC. V is TRBV2 and J is TRBJ1-2, with 7 bases lining up with TRBD1. The trim removed 4 bases at V and 7 bases at J, leaving 9 bases unmatched. The CDR3 spans 14 residues. Germline assignment: CDR1 SNHLY and CDR2 FYNNEI. The full variable domain, with the rest looked up from reference TRBV2 and TRBJ1-2, is EPEVTQTPSHQVTQMGQEVILRCVPISNHLYFYWYRQILGQKVEFLVSFYNNEISEKSEIFDDQFSVERPDGSNFTLKIRSTKLEDSAMYFCASSADRVGRGYTFGSGTRLTVV.

CDR3 protein: CASSQYYSNQPQHF. In DNA form, the CDR3 reads TGTGCCAGCAGCCAATACTATAGCAATCAGCCCCAGCATTTT. V is TRBV4-2 and J is TRBJ1-5; D remains ambiguous. The V gene's germline CDR1 is LGHNA and CDR2 YNFKEQ. Between the trimmed V and J ends, which lost 2 bases and 0 bases, there was a span of 5 bases. The CDR3 totals 14 residues.

This chain joins TRBV28 and TRBJ2-3; 8 bases are shared with TRBD2. The CDR3 has 13 residues. CDR1 and CDR2 from the germline V gene are MDHEN and SYDVKM. The trim removed 5 bases at V and 4 bases at J, leaving 2 bases unmatched. The DNA for the CDR3 is TGTGCCAGCAGTAGCGGGAGCTCAGATACGCAGTATTTT. Its protein product is CASSSGSSDTQYF.

This chain uses TRBV27 with TRBJ2-3; TRBD2 aligns across 13 bases. The V and J ends lost 6 bases and 2 bases, in that order; junction bases with no gene match: 5. CDR3 length equals 16 residues. Germline V gene sequence: CDR1 MNHEY, CDR2 SMNVEV (reference sequence). The CDR3 loop reads CASSATSGGSTDTQYF. CDR3 nucleotide sequence: TGTGCCAGCAGCGCGACTAGCGGGGGGTCCACAGATACGCAGTATTTT.

In regard to this clone: Other DNA variants within this sample encode the same CDR3. The chain combines TRBV7-2 with TRBJ1-2; D not resolved. The V gene lost 1 base and the J gene lost 1 base, with 4 bases spanning the gap. The CDR3 is 13 amino acids. The germline V gene has CDR1 SGHTA and CDR2 FQGNSA. CDR3: CASSLDGNYGYTF. In DNA, the CDR3 is TGTGCCAGCAGCTTAGACGGTAACTATGGCTACACCTTC.

This chain uses TRBV6-5 with TRBJ1-5, with D possibly TRBD1 on 6 matching bases. V was shortened by 4 bases and J by 2 bases, with 12 bases between the two germline ends. From germline, CDR1 is MNHEY and CDR2 SVGAGI. The CDR3 loop spans 15 amino acids. The CDR3 reads CASSSGGGGNQPQHF. The CDR3 nucleotides are TGTGCCAGCAGTTCGGGAGGGGGAGGCAATCAGCCCCAGCATTTT.